These T cell receptor beta chains were read from a single sample in a study of T cell repertoires in cytomegalovirus infection. In TCRdb, the reads were re-called with MiXCR into one record per CDR3 protein. The sample holds 65,000 to 90,000 distinct CDR3 sequences, 4% seen once. Material for sequencing was PBMCs. The receptor source for this set is a human donor in good health (CMV status not recorded). Some clones in this sample may be carry-over from other donors' samples. CDR3s include the opening cysteine and the closing phenylalanine or tryptophan. Fields, in order: clone size, V gene, J gene, D gene, CDR3 protein, CDR3 DNA. A D gene is named only where the DNA matches it firmly. Rows give clone size only sometimes, using once, few, many, or a class for an expanded clone.

>many|TRBV2|TRBJ2-7|.
CASNLRGGEQYF
TGTGCCAGCAACTTACGTGGGGGGGAGCAGTACTTC
>many|TRBV7-2|TRBJ1-3|TRBD1
CASSYTGTGAGNTIYF
TGTGCCAGCAGTTACACCGGGACAGGGGCTGGAAACACCATATATTTT
>many|TRBV28|TRBJ2-1|.
CASSLLSSSARGEQFF
TGTGCCAGCAGTTTATTATCGTCTAGCGCTCGGGGAGAGCAGTTCTTC
>many|TRBV7-2|TRBJ2-1|.
CASSLSISSGVGNEQFF
TGTGCCAGCAGCTTAAGTATTAGTTCGGGGGTGGGTAATGAGCAGTTCTTC
>many|TRBV6-2/TRBV6-3|TRBJ2-6|.
CASSYSFRSRSNVLTF
TGTGCCAGCAGTTACTCATTTAGGAGCAGATCCAACGTCCTGACTTTC
>many|TRBV20-1|TRBJ1-5|TRBD1
CSAIDRGLQPQHF
TGCAGTGCTATTGACAGGGGCCTTCAGCCCCAGCATTTT
>many|TRBV7-2|TRBJ2-7|.
CASSLLVDSPYEQYF
TGTGCCAGCAGCTTGCTTGTCGACTCACCCTACGAGCAGTACTTC
>many|TRBV7-2|TRBJ1-6|.
CASKWQGNSPLHF
TGTGCCAGCAAGTGGCAGGGAAATTCACCCCTCCACTTT
>few|TRBV5-4|TRBJ1-1|.
CASSQGGAFKNTEAFF
TGTGCCAGCAGCCAGGGTGGAGCCTTTAAGAACACTGAAGCTTTCTTT
>few|TRBV7-2|TRBJ2-7|.
CASSLGPVEQYF
TGTGCCAGCAGCTTAGGCCCCGTCGAGCAGTACTTC
>many|TRBV7-2|TRBJ2-1|TRBD2
CASSLTPPLGLASYNEQFF
TGTGCCAGCAGCTTGACCCCCCCCCTGGGACTAGCGTCTTACAATGAGCAGTTCTTC
>many|TRBV7-9|TRBJ2-1|.
CASSPGGFGNEQFF
TGTGCCAGCAGCCCCGGTGGCTTTGGGAATGAGCAGTTCTTC
>many|TRBV7-2|TRBJ1-1|.
CASSLGGRLNTEAFF
TGTGCCAGCAGCTTAGGCGGGAGGTTGAACACTGAAGCTTTCTTT
>many|TRBV11-2|TRBJ2-5|TRBD2
CASSLFQGGPQETQYF
TGTGCCAGCAGCTTGTTCCAGGGAGGGCCCCAAGAGACCCAGTACTTC
>many|TRBV27|TRBJ1-5|.
CASSISGYGRDKNQPQHF
TGTGCCAGCAGTATAAGCGGTTATGGGAGAGACAAGAATCAGCCCCAGCATTTT
>many|TRBV7-2|TRBJ2-5|.
CASSETETQYF
TGTGCCAGCAGCGAAACCGAGACCCAGTACTTC
>many|TRBV7-2|TRBJ2-5|TRBD2
CASSDTLAAQYF
TGTGCCAGCAGCGATACACTAGCGGCCCAGTACTTC
>many|TRBV12-3/TRBV12-4|TRBJ1-1|.
CASSSTGGWTEAFF
TGTGCCAGCAGTAGCACGGGGGGATGGACTGAAGCTTTCTTT
>many|TRBV7-2|TRBJ1-6|.
CASSLKGGNSPLHF
TGTGCCAGCAGCTTAAAGGGTGGGAATTCACCCCTCCACTTT
>many|TRBV7-2|TRBJ2-1|.
CASSLRTADSLGQFF
TGTGCCAGCAGCTTAAGGACGGCGGACTCACTCGGGCAGTTCTTC
>many|TRBV7-2|TRBJ1-1|TRBD1
CASSRTGLATEAFF
TGTGCCAGCAGCCGGACAGGGTTGGCTACTGAAGCTTTCTTT
>many|TRBV6-1|TRBJ1-5|.
CASSEVPGQPQHF
TGTGCCAGCAGTGAGGTACCAGGACAGCCCCAGCATTTT
>many|TRBV5-1|TRBJ2-1|.
CASSGPLQPHNEQFF
TGCGCCAGCAGTGGGCCCCTCCAACCTCACAATGAGCAGTTCTTC
>many|TRBV7-2|TRBJ2-7|TRBD1
CASSPTGWDRGYEQYF
TGTGCCAGCAGCCCGACCGGTTGGGACAGGGGTTACGAGCAGTACTTC
>many|TRBV7-2|TRBJ1-6|.
CASSSRVSGNSPLHF
TGTGCCAGCAGCTCCAGGGTTTCGGGAAATTCACCCCTCCACTTT
>many|TRBV7-2|TRBJ2-7|.
CASSQTRDITYEQYF
TGTGCCAGCAGTCAAACCCGGGACATAACCTACGAGCAGTACTTC
>many|TRBV7-2|TRBJ1-2|.
CASSSLTRVQRYGYTF
TGTGCCAGCAGCTCGCTGACCCGGGTCCAACGCTATGGCTACACCTTC
>many|TRBV10-3|TRBJ1-2|.
CAISDPGKVGDGYTF
TGTGCCATCAGTGATCCAGGGAAGGTCGGTGATGGCTACACCTTC
>many|TRBV19|TRBJ2-6|.
CASMWASGANVLTF
TGTGCCAGTATGTGGGCCTCTGGGGCCAACGTCCTGACTTTC
>many|TRBV28|TRBJ2-7|TRBD2
CASSSPRGSYEQYF
TGTGCCAGCTCTTCGCCGCGGGGGTCCTACGAGCAGTACTTC
>many|TRBV2|TRBJ2-5|.
CASGRGPSFQETQYF
TGTGCCAGCGGACGTGGGCCGTCGTTCCAAGAGACCCAGTACTTC
>many|TRBV7-6|TRBJ1-4|.
CASSFLQTNEKLFF
TGTGCCAGCAGCTTCTTACAGACTAATGAAAAACTGTTTTTT
>many|TRBV7-9|TRBJ1-6|TRBD1
CAIPGQGDSPLHF
TGTGCCATCCCGGGACAGGGCGATTCACCCCTCCACTTT
>many|TRBV7-2|TRBJ1-2|.
CASSSTATGPGYTF
TGTGCCAGCAGCTCCACCGCCACCGGCCCGGGCTACACCTTC
>many|TRBV7-2|TRBJ2-1|TRBD2
CASSWTSGRINEQFF
TGTGCCAGCAGCTGGACTAGCGGGAGGATCAATGAGCAGTTCTTC
>few|TRBV7-2|TRBJ2-5|.
CASSLDGGRSEKTQYF
TGTGCCAGCAGCTTAGATGGGGGCCGCTCAGAGAAGACCCAGTACTTC
>many|TRBV12-3/TRBV12-4|TRBJ2-1|TRBD2
CASILSGLAGINEQFF
TGTGCCAGCATCCTGTCAGGACTAGCGGGTATCAATGAGCAGTTCTTC
>many|TRBV29-1|TRBJ2-2|.
CSGLSPTGELFF
TGCAGCGGATTAAGTCCCACCGGGGAGCTGTTTTTT
>many|TRBV7-3|TRBJ1-1|TRBD1
CASSLSGTANTEAFF
TGTGCCAGCAGCTTAAGCGGGACAGCAAACACTGAAGCTTTCTTT
>.|TRBV6-2/TRBV6-3|TRBJ2-1|.
CASSLTGGRRGEQFF
TGTGCCAGCAGTTTGACTGGCGGAAGAAGGGGTGAGCAGTTCTTC
>few|TRBV29-1|TRBJ2-7|.
CSVIGSEQYF
TGCAGCGTTATCGGGAGCGAGCAGTACTTC
>many|TRBV7-9|TRBJ2-1|TRBD2
CASSLTGTSSRDEQFF
TGTGCCAGCAGCCTCACCGGGACTAGCTCTCGCGATGAGCAGTTCTTC
>many|TRBV7-8|TRBJ2-1|.
CASSLVPSNNEQFF
TGTGCCAGCAGCTTAGTGCCAAGCAACAATGAGCAGTTCTTC
>.|TRBV7-2|TRBJ2-3|TRBD2
CASSLGGAGGTDTQYF
TGTGCCAGCAGCTTAGGGGGAGCGGGGGGCACAGATACGCAGTATTTT
>many|TRBV27|TRBJ1-4|.
CASSLLNPVATNEKLFF
TGTGCCAGCAGTTTATTAAACCCAGTTGCAACTAATGAAAAACTGTTTTTT
>many|TRBV7-2|TRBJ2-5|TRBD1
CASSSRTGQETQYF
TGTGCCAGCAGCTCACGGACAGGGCAAGAGACCCAGTACTTC
>many|TRBV6-1|TRBJ2-3|.
CASSRAGATDTQYF
TGTGCCAGCAGTAGGGCAGGGGCTACAGATACGCAGTATTTT
>many|TRBV7-2|TRBJ1-2|TRBD1
CASSLTGGGYTF
TGTGCCAGCAGCCTGACAGGGGGTGGCTACACCTTC
>many|TRBV7-2|TRBJ1-2|.
CASSTLFRDQNGYTF
TGTGCCAGCAGCACACTCTTCCGGGACCAAAATGGCTACACCTTC
>many|TRBV11-2|TRBJ2-5|.
CASSQWAEQETQYF
TGTGCCAGCAGCCAATGGGCAGAACAAGAGACCCAGTACTTC
>many|TRBV7-9|TRBJ2-7|.
CASSLARTGEQYF
TGTGCCAGCAGCTTAGCCAGGACGGGCGAGCAGTACTTC